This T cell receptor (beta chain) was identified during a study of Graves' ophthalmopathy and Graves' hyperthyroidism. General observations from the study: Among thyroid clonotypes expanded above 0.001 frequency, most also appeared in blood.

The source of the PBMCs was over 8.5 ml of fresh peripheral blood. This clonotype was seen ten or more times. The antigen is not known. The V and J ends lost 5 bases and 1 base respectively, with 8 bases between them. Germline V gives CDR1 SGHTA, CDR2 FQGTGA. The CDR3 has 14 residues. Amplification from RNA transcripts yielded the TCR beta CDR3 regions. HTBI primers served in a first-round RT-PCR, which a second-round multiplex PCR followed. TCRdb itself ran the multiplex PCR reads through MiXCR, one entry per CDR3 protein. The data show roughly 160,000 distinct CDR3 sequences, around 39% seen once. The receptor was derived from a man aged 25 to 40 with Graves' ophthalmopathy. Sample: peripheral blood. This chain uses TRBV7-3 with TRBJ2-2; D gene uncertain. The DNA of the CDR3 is TGTGCCAGCAGCCAGGATAGGAACACCGGGGAGCTGTTTTTT. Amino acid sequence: CASSQDRNTGELFF.